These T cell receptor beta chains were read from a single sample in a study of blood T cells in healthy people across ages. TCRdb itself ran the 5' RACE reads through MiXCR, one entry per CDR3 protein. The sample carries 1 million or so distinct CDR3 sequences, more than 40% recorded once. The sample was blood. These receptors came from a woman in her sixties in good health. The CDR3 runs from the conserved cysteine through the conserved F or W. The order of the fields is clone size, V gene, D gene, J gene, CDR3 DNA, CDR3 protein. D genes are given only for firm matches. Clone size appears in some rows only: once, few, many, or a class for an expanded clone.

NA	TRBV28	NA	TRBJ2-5	TGTGCTAGCAGTTTGGGCCTAAGGGCTCAAGAGACCCAGTACTTC	CASSLGLRAQETQYF
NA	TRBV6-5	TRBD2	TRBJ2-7	TGTGCCAGCAGTTACACTGGGTCGGGACTAGCGGGAGAATACGAGCAGTACTTC	CASSYTGSGLAGEYEQYF
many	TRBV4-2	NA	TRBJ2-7	TGTGCCAGCAGCCAAGCGGGAGCTACCTACGAGCAGTACTTC	CASSQAGATYEQYF
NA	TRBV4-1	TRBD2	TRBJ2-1	TGCGCCGGCAGCCAAGCTTCAGCGGGAGCCGACTACAATGAGCAGTTCTTC	CAGSQASAGADYNEQFF
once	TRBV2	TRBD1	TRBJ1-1	TGTGCCAGCACTCAGGACAGGGTGAACACTGAAGCTTTCTTT	CASTQDRVNTEAFF
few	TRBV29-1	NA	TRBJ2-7	TGCAGCGTTGGATTTTTAGGACAGACCTACGAGCAGTACTTC	CSVGFLGQTYEQYF
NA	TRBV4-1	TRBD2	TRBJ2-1	TGCGCCAGCAGCCGCCGGGAGGGCCAAGTTTGGGAGCAGTTCTTC	CASSRREGQVWEQFF
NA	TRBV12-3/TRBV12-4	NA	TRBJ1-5	TGTGCCAGCAGTTTTCAGGGAGACAATCAGCCCCAGCATTTT	CASSFQGDNQPQHF
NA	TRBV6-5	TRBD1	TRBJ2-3	TGTGCCAGCAGCCGCCTGACAGGGTTGGGCACAGATACGCAGTATTTT	CASSRLTGLGTDTQYF
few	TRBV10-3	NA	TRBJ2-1	TGTGCCATCAGTGAGCCCCGGGACTCCGGCTACAATGAGCAGTTCTTC	CAISEPRDSGYNEQFF
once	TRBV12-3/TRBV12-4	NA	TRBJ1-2	TGTGCCAGCAGTTTGGGCAGGGGAGTCCGTAGCGCTGGCTGCACCTTC	CASSLGRGVRSAGCTF
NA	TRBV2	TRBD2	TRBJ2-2	TGTGCCAGCAGTGTAGCGGGAGTTGGTGGCGGGGAGCTGTTTTTT	CASSVAGVGGGELFF
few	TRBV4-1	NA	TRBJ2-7	TGCGCCAGCAGCCAAGATGAGCCGGGGGACCACGAGCAGTACTTC	CASSQDEPGDHEQYF
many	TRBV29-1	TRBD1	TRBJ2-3	TGCAGCATAGCGACAGGGACGGGAACAGATACGCAGTATTTT	CSIATGTGTDTQYF
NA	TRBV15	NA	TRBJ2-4	TGTGCCACCAGCAGAGAGCCGGGGAGTCTGTACTTC	CATSREPGSLYF